This T cell receptor beta chain was sequenced in a study of cytomegalovirus exposure and HLA in healthy donors. Donors were nominally healthy when sampled, though unrecorded immune exposures were likely. Amplification used 60 Vbeta primers and 13 Jbeta primers. Libraries were prepared by immunoSEQ multiplex PCR; TCRdb keeps only in-frame clonotypes and omits some of them. The table shows about 100,000 clones, with 65% to 75% occurring only once. This sequence originates from a man aged 40-50 years in good health and CMV-seropositive. The sequenced sample was PBMCs.

CDR3 bases: TGTGCCAGAAGCTTGTTTGGGGAGGGCCGCGACAATGAGCAGTTCTTC. Amino acids: CARSLFGEGRDNEQFF. The chain combines TRBV5-3 with TRBJ2-1; 7 nucleotides agree with TRBD2. TRBV5-3 is an open reading frame whose function is uncertain. V gave up 1 base and J gave up 5 bases; unmatched junction bases: 9. The CDR3 runs to 16 residues.